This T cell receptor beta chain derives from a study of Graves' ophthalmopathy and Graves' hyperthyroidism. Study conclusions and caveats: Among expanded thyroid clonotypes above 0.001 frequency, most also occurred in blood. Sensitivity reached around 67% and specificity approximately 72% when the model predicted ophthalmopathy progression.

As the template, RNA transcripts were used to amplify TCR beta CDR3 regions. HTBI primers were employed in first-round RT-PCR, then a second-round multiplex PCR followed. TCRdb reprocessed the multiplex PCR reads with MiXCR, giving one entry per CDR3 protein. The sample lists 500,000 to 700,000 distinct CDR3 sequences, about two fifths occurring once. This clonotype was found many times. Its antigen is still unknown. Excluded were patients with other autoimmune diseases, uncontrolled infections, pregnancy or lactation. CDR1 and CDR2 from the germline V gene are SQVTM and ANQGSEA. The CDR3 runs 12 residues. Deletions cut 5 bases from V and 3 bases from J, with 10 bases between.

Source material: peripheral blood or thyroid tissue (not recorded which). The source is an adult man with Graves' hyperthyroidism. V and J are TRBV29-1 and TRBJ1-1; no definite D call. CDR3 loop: CSVIAGDTEAFF. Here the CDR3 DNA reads TGCAGCGTTATAGCGGGCGACACTGAAGCTTTCTTT.